This T cell receptor (beta chain) stems from a study of T cells in Graves' hyperthyroidism and ophthalmopathy. From RNA transcripts, TCR beta CDR3 regions were amplified. Initially, a first-round RT-PCR of the TCR CDR3 employed the HTBI primer set. TCRdb fed the multiplex PCR reads into MiXCR, producing one record per CDR3 protein. The sample includes more than 350,000 distinct CDR3 sequences, 17% of them seen just once. J gave up 0 bases and V 5 bases, and 8 bases lay outside the gene matches. The CDR3 runs 17 residues. Germline CDR1 DFQATT, CDR2 SNEGSKA (reference sequence). This clonotype came up many times. Its antigen is not known. Study-level results: A median approximately 6.8 months before onset, the model predicted ophthalmopathy.

The chain couples TRBV20-1 to TRBJ2-1, with 12 bases lining up with TRBD2. This receptor was taken from a woman in her twenties or thirties with Graves' hyperthyroidism that later progressed to Graves' ophthalmopathy. Sequences were obtained from blood. The CDR3 loop reads CSARTSGRTLSYNEQFF. The CDR3 coding sequence is TGCAGTGCTCGTACTAGCGGGAGGACCCTCTCCTACAATGAGCAGTTCTTC.